The 17 T cell receptor beta chains in this list originate from one sample, sequenced in a study of blood T cells in healthy people across ages. For the second PCR, which ran for about 6 to 11 cycles, a sample-barcoded 5' primer and a J-beta primer mix were used. TCRdb passed the 5' RACE reads through MiXCR, listing each CDR3 protein once. The data hold approximately 830,000 distinct CDR3 sequences, with approximately 67% observed a single time. Source material: blood. The receptors were gathered from a man aged 25-45 years in good health.

The rearrangement joins TRBV7-9 to TRBJ2-7; 7 bases agree with TRBD2. The V gene's germline CDR1 is SEHNR and CDR2 FQNEAQ (reference sequence). The CDR3 covers 17 residues. Trimming took 5 bases from V and 0 from J; bases not matched to a gene: 13. CDR3: CASSGLGQVRSSYEQYF. The CDR3 DNA is TGTGCCAGCAGCGGACTAGGTCAGGTCAGAAGCTCCTACGAGCAGTACTTC. Full variable domain (outside the CDR3, taken from reference TRBV7-9 and TRBJ2-7): DTGVSQNPRHKITKRGQNVTFRCDPISEHNRLYWYRQTLGQGPEFLTYFQNEAQLEKSRLLSDRFSAERPKGSFSTLEIQRTEQGDSAMYLCASSGLGQVRSSYEQYFGPGTRLTVT.

The chain recombines TRBV3-1 with TRBJ1-5; 8 bases match TRBD1. The germline CDR1 and CDR2 sequences are LGHDT and YNNKEL (reference sequence). The V and J ends lost 2 bases and 2 bases, in that order; junction bases with no gene match: 2. The CDR3 totals 15 residues. CDR3 sequence (DNA): TGTGCCAGCAGCCAAAACAGGGGGGGCAATCAGCCCCAGCATTTT. It codes for CASSQNRGGNQPQHF.

V gene TRBV30 combines with J gene TRBJ1-2; 9 positions agree with TRBD1. The germline V gene has CDR1 GTSNPN and CDR2 SVGIG (reference sequence). J gave up 7 bases and V 2 bases, and 2 bases lay outside the gene matches. The CDR3 runs to 12 residues. The CDR3 DNA is TGTGCCTGGAGTACAGGGGGCGGTGGCTACACCTTC. It translates to CAWSTGGGGYTF.

The rearrangement uses TRBV6-1 and TRBJ2-3; 9 bases match TRBD1. Trimming cost V 2 bases and J 3 bases; bases outside gene matches: 3. Germline CDR1 MNHNS, CDR2 SASEGT. The CDR3 length is 15 residues. CDR3 bases: TGTGCCAGCAGTGAAAGGGACAGGGTAACAGATACGCAGTATTTT. Translated: CASSERDRVTDTQYF.

The rearrangement joins TRBV12-5 to TRBJ1-6; D is undetermined. Germline V gives CDR1 LGHNT, CDR2 FRNRAP. The length of the CDR3 is 13 residues. V was trimmed by 6 bases and J by 12 bases, leaving 15 bases between them. CDR3 in amino acids: CASGWGEEGPLHF. CDR3 nucleotide sequence: TGTGCTAGTGGCTGGGGTGAGGAGGGACCCCTCCACTTT.

The genes are TRBV20-1 and TRBJ1-5; D perhaps matches TRBD1 (6 bases). Trimming took off 0 bases at V and 11 bases at J, with 17 bases between the two ends. The V gene's germline CDR1 is DFQATT and CDR2 SNEGSKA (reference sequence). The length of the CDR3 is 14 residues. CDR3: CSARDRTAQGAQHF. CDR3 DNA sequence: TGCAGTGCTAGAGATCGGACAGCCCAAGGGGCCCAGCATTTT.

V usage is TRBV11-1 and J usage is TRBJ1-2; TRBD1 might be the D (5 bases). The CDR3 consists of 13 residues. The V gene's germline CDR1 is SGHAT and CDR2 FQDESV (reference sequence). V was shortened by 5 bases and J by 6 bases, with 13 bases between the two germline ends. DNA of the CDR3: TGTGCCAGCAGCGTATACGCGGGGCATGGCTACACCTTC. This translates into CASSVYAGHGYTF.

The chain joins TRBV6-5 to TRBJ2-7; either TRBD1 or TRBD2 may fit D (5 bases each). Trimming stripped 6 bases from V and 2 bases from J, with 17 bases between. CDR3 size: 15 residues. Germline V lookup: CDR1 MNHEY, CDR2 SVGAGI. This CDR3 is CASSPGTPAPYEQYF. The CDR3 DNA is TGTGCCAGCAGCCCCGGGACCCCTGCTCCCTACGAGCAGTACTTC.

J is TRBJ2-3 and V is TRBV4-3; D is ambiguous. The V and J ends lost 0 bases and 1 base respectively, with 8 bases between them. Germline CDR1 LGHNA, CDR2 YSLEER. The CDR3 sequence is 15 residues long. In DNA, the CDR3 is TGCGCCAGCAGCCAAGATCATCGGGGCACAGATACGCAGTATTTT. As protein: CASSQDHRGTDTQYF.

This clonotype has only a few counts. The genes are TRBV20-1 and TRBJ2-7; TRBD1 matches at 11 bases. V lost 5 bases, J lost 2 bases, and 2 bases stayed unmatched. Germline CDR1 and CDR2: DFQATT and SNEGSKA (reference sequence). This CDR3 spans 13 amino acids. The CDR3 nucleotides read TGCAGTGCTTGGGACAGGGGGACCTACGAGCAGTACTTC. Amino acids: CSAWDRGTYEQYF.

This CDR3 is CASSPLAVRETQYF. The CDR3 coding sequence is TGCGCCAGCAGCCCACTAGCGGTTCGGGAGACCCAGTACTTC. The J gene is TRBJ2-5, the V gene TRBV5-1, with TRBD2 matching over 8 bases. Germline loops: CDR1 SGHRS, CDR2 YFSETQ. This CDR3 spans 14 amino acids. V dropped 4 bases and J dropped 5; count of bases not matched to a gene: 7.

The chain carries TRBV7-9 and TRBJ2-5; 7 bases are shared with TRBD1. With the DNA end fitting TRBJ2-7 better, the J assignment may be wrong. Looked up from germline, CDR1 is SEHNR and CDR2 is FQNEAQ (reference sequence). The CDR3 extends over 12 amino acids. The CDR3 nucleotides are TGTGTTGAGCAGGGGGAGTCCTACGAGCAGTACTTC. It translates to CVEQGESYEQYF.

This clonotype was counted a few times. The chain recombines TRBV15 with TRBJ2-1; 9 nucleotides line up with TRBD1. The J call could be wrong; TRBJ2-7 is a better fit for the DNA end. Germline CDR1 is LNHNV and CDR2 is YYDKDF (reference sequence). The CDR3 loop spans 15 amino acids. In nucleotides, the CDR3 is TGTGCCACCAGCAGGAGTCGACAGGGGGGTTACGAGCAGTACTTC. It is translated as CATSRSRQGGYEQYF.

This clonotype was counted between two and nine times. CDR3 nucleotides: TGTGCCAGCAGCCCGCCCCGAGGGGGGGCCCTTGAGACCCAGTACTTC. Its protein is CASSPPRGGALETQYF. The chain recombines TRBV13 with TRBJ2-7; D might be TRBD2 (7 bases). The DNA end favors TRBJ2-5, so the J call may be wrong. This CDR3 is built from 16 residues. Germline values: CDR1 PRHDT, CDR2 FYEKMQ (reference sequence).

This chain joins TRBV29-1 and TRBJ2-1; perhaps D is TRBD1 or TRBD2 (5 bases each). Germline CDR1 is SQVTM and CDR2 is ANQGSEA. V lost 4 bases, J lost 7 bases, and 20 bases lay in between. CDR3 size: 15 residues. The CDR3 coding sequence is TGCAGCGTTGCCGAGGGGTTCGTCTATGGAAATGAGCAGTTCTTC. This sequence encodes CSVAEGFVYGNEQFF.

The chain couples TRBV28 to TRBJ2-1, with 10 bases aligning to TRBD2. Germline CDR1 reads MDHEN; CDR2 reads SYDVKM. The length of the CDR3 is 15 residues. V lost 6 bases, J lost 5 bases, and 7 bases stayed unmatched. The CDR3 DNA follows: TGTGCCAGCAGCACCGGGACTAGCGAGGACAATGAGCAGTTCTTC. It is translated as CASSTGTSEDNEQFF.

The sample holds a few counts of this clonotype. The CDR3 loop is CASSPGPPRNEQFF. The DNA of the CDR3 is TGCGCCAGCAGCCCCGGGCCCCCTCGGAATGAGCAGTTCTTC. The chain is built from TRBV5-1 and TRBJ2-1, with D unresolved. CDR3 length equals 14 residues. V was pared by 4 bases and J by 7 bases, with 15 bases between. Germline assignment: CDR1 SGHRS and CDR2 YFSETQ.